This TCR beta chain was identified during a study of blood T cell repertoires in COVID-19. Turning to the study itself: Sites in the United States, Italy and Spain provided acute and convalescent COVID-19 samples. T cells, B-cell-depleted T cells, or PBMCs provided the cDNA or gDNA that served as material.

Germline CDR1 is MNHEY and CDR2 is SVGAGI. The CDR3 sequence is 15 residues long. Trimming removed 3 bases at V and 0 bases at J, with 12 bases between. Per the original methods: Estimated nucleated cell counts came from reference gene primer amplification. Using immunoSEQ multiplex PCR, the repertoire was profiled, and TCRdb retains in-frame clones only, with some absent. That table furnishes V, J and clone size, whereas the DNA furnished D and trimming. The sample holds under 130,000 clones, 85% seen once. Sequencing was performed on peripheral blood. This receptor was identified in a man between 50 and 59 years old with acute or convalescent COVID-19. The J gene is TRBJ2-7, the V gene TRBV6-5; tentative D call: TRBD1 (5 bases). CDR3 amino acids: CASSYVTASSYEQYF. CDR3 DNA: TGTGCCAGCAGTTATGTGACAGCGAGCTCCTACGAGCAGTACTTC.